This T cell receptor (beta chain) emerged from a study of CD8+CD57+ T cells in acquired aplastic anemia. Study-wide points: The study found no significant CD8+ Simpson's diversity difference between patients and controls. The study identified about 30 CD8+ CDR3 sequences shared by patients and controls.

Both TCR beta VDJ combination and CDR3 sequence profiling were carried out. Genomic DNA was the template for this profiling. TCRdb fed the reads into MiXCR, producing one record per CDR3 protein. Here the sample spans approximately 200,000 distinct CDR3 sequences, about half being singletons. Germline-derived CDR1 and CDR2 are MDHEN and SYDVKM. The CDR3 is made up of 15 amino acids. V lost 5 bases to trimming and J lost 7 bases; unmatched junction nucleotides: 12. Concerning this clonotype: Antigen specificity is unknown.

Patients who underwent sequencing had shown CD8+CD57+ cell expansion by flow cytometry. The patients all had a severe acquired aplastic anemia diagnosis. No patient had been given any therapy when blood was sampled. This TCR derives from a human donor with aplastic anemia. The chain employs TRBV28 and TRBJ2-5; TRBD2 matches at 8 bases. The source material was sorted CD4+, CD8+, or CD8+CD57+ T cells (not recorded which) from PBMCs. This chain's CDR3 is CASSAPGGREGTQYF. CDR3 nucleotides: TGTGCCAGCAGTGCCCCGGGGGGGCGCGAGGGGACCCAGTACTTC.